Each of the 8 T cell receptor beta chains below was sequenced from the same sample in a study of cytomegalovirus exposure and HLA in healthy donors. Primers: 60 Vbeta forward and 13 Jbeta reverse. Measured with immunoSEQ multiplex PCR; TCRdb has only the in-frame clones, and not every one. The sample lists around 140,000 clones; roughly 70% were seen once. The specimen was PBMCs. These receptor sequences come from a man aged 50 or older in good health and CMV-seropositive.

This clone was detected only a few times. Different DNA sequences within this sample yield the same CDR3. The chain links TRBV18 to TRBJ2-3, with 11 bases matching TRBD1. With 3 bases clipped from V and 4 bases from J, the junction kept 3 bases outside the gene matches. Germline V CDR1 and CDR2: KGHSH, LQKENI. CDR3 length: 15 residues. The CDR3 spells CASSPGTGGADTQYF. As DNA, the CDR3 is TGTGCCAGCTCACCCGGGACAGGGGGTGCAGATACGCAGTATTTT.

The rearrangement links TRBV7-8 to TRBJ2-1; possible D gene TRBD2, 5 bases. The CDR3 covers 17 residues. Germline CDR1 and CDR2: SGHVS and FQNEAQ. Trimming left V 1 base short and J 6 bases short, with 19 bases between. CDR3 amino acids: CASSLGLGNPAGNEQFF. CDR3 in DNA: TGTGCCAGCAGCTTAGGGTTGGGTAACCCGGCGGGCAATGAGCAGTTCTTC.

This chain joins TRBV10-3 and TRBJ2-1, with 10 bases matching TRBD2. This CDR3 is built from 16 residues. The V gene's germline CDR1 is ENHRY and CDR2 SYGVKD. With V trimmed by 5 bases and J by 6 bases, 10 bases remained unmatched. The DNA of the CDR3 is TGTGCCATCAGTCCCCTTAGCGGGAGGTCGGGCAATGAGCAGTTCTTC. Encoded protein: CAISPLSGRSGNEQFF.

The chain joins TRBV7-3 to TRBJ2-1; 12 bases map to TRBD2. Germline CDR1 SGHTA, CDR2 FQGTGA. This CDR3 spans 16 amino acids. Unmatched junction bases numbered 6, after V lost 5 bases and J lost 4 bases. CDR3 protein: CASSDIGTSGYNEQFF. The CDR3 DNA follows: TGTGCCAGCAGCGACATCGGGACTAGCGGGTACAATGAGCAGTTCTTC. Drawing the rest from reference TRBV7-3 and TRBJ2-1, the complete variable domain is GAGVSQTPSNKVTEKGKYVELRCDPISGHTALYWYRQSLGQGPEFLIYFQGTGAADDSGLPNDRFFAVRPEGSVSTLKIQRTERGDSAVYLCASSDIGTSGYNEQFFGPGTRLTVL.

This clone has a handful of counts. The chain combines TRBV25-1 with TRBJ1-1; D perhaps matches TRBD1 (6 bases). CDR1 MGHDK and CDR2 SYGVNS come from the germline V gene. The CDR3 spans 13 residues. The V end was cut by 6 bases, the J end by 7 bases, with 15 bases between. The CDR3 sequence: CASRGSGQIEAFF. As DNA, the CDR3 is TGTGCCAGCAGGGGGTCAGGACAGATTGAAGCTTTCTTT.

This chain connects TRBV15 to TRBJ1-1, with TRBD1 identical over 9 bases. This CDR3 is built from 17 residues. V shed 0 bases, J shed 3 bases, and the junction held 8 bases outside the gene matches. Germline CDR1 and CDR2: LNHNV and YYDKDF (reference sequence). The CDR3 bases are TGTGCCACCAGCAGAGAAAAAGGGCGGACAGGGGACACTGAAGCTTTCTTT. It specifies CATSREKGRTGDTEAFF. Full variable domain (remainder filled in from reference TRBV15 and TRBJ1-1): DAMVIQNPRYQVTQFGKPVTLSCSQTLNHNVMYWYQQKSSQAPKLLFHYYDKDFNNEADTPDNFQSRRPNTSFCFLDIRSPGLGDTAMYLCATSREKGRTGDTEAFFGQGTRLTVV.

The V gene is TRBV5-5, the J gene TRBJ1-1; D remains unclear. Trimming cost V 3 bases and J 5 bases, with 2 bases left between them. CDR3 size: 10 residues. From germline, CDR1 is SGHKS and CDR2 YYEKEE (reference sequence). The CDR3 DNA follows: TGTGCCAGCAGCTCGACTGAAGCTTTCTTT. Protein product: CASSSTEAFF.

DNA of the CDR3: TGTGCCAGCTCACCACCTACTGCAGATACGCAGTATTTT. Its translation: CASSPPTADTQYF. The chain links TRBV18 to TRBJ2-3; D call uncertain. Germline loops: CDR1 KGHSH, CDR2 LQKENI. The length of the CDR3 is 13 residues. Trimming took 0 bases from V and 4 from J, leaving 5 bases between them.